The 32 T cell receptor beta chains below were found in one sample sequenced in a study of CD8+CD57+ T cells in acquired aplastic anemia. By flow cytometry, patients selected for sequencing had shown an expansion of CD8+CD57+ cells. According to the study, genomic DNA was the template for TCR beta VDJ and CDR3 profiling. TCRdb recomputed calls from the reads with MiXCR, one row per CDR3 protein. This sample carries under 350,000 distinct CDR3 sequences, roughly 53% of them seen once, and the ten largest clones take roughly 1.2%. Sample: sorted CD4+, CD8+, or CD8+CD57+ T cells (not recorded which) from PBMCs. All receptors come from a human donor with aplastic anemia.

The genes are TRBV5-1 and TRBJ1-1, with a tentative D call TRBD1 (5 bases). This CDR3 comprises 13 residues. Germline loops: CDR1 SGHRS, CDR2 YFSETQ. Trimming cost V 2 bases and J 4 bases, with 9 bases left between them. The CDR3 coding sequence is TGCGCCAGCAGCTTTGGGGCGGGCACTGAAGCTTTCTTT. It encodes CASSFGAGTEAFF.

This clonotype was found a few times. The chain recombines TRBV10-3 with TRBJ2-7; TRBD2 matches at 7 bases. The ends lost 10 bases at V and 7 bases at J; junction bases unmatched: 7. The V gene's germline CDR1 is ENHRY and CDR2 SYGVKD. The CDR3 is made up of 11 amino acids. CDR3 region: CATKREGEQYF. The CDR3 bases are TGTGCCACGAAGCGGGAAGGGGAGCAGTACTTC.

This clonotype was picked up a small number of times. The chain is built from TRBV15 and TRBJ2-7; D gene uncertain. Deletions cut 1 base from V and 1 base from J, with 11 bases between. The CDR3 contains 15 residues. Per germline, CDR1 LNHNV and CDR2 YYDKDF (reference sequence). In nucleotides, the CDR3 is TGTGCCACCAGCAGAGGCGGAGAGCAATCCTACGAGCAGTACTTC. Residues: CATSRGGEQSYEQYF.

V gene TRBV20-1 combines with J gene TRBJ2-7; TRBD1 aligns across 9 bases. Germline values: CDR1 DFQATT, CDR2 SNEGSKA (reference sequence). The V and J ends lost 6 bases and 6 bases, in that order; junction bases with no gene match: 9. The CDR3 totals 13 residues. The DNA of the CDR3 is TGCAGTGCCGCCGGGACAGGGTCTCTCGAGCAGTACTTC. It codes for CSAAGTGSLEQYF.

The chain couples TRBV29-1 to TRBJ2-7; 7 bases align to TRBD2. Germline V gives CDR1 SQVTM, CDR2 ANQGSEA. J lost 3 bases, V lost 5 bases, and 10 bases had no gene match. The CDR3 length is 14 residues. The CDR3 region is CSVNRAGVDYEQYF. CDR3 sequence (DNA): TGCAGCGTTAATAGGGCGGGGGTAGACTACGAGCAGTACTTC.

In this sample, this clonotype turned up a few times. The rearrangement joins TRBV18 to TRBJ2-5; D is possibly TRBD2 (7 bases). The CDR3 consists of 15 residues. Between the trimmed V and J ends, which lost 5 bases and 2 bases, there was a span of 15 bases. The V gene's germline CDR1 is KGHSH and CDR2 LQKENI. CDR3 DNA: TGTGCCAGCTCAGACCTCCGGGGGGCTCAAGAGACCCAGTACTTC. Protein: CASSDLRGAQETQYF.

Concerning this clonotype: An end of the junction does not agree with germline; a read error may underlie this. The V and J genes are TRBV10-3 and TRBJ1-2; weak D call: TRBD1 (6 bases). Germline V CDR1 and CDR2: ENHRY, SYGVKD. The CDR3 runs to 15 residues. The CDR3 region has the DNA TGTGCTATCAGTGTCGAGATGGGGGCTGAGTATGGCTACACCTTC. Residues: CAISVEMGAEYGYTF.

This clonotype was observed a single time. A junction boundary mismatches the germline segment, possibly from a read error. V and J are TRBV5-1 and TRBJ2-7; 9 nucleotides align to TRBD2. The germline V gene encodes CDR1 SGHRS and CDR2 YFSETQ. This CDR3 is 15 amino acids long. Here the CDR3 reads CASSSRVAGAQEQYF. CDR3 sequence (DNA): TGTGCCAGCAGCTCGCGGGTAGCGGGAGCCCAAGAGCAGTACTTC.

The gene calls are TRBV5-1 and TRBJ1-4, with D perhaps matching TRBD1 (5 bases). CDR3 size: 14 residues. V gave up 0 bases and J gave up 7 bases, with 10 bases separating them. Per the germline V gene, CDR1 is SGHRS and CDR2 is YFSETQ. The DNA for the CDR3 is TGCGCCAGCAGCTTGGTGGGGGTCACTGAAAAACTGTTTTTT. Its translation is CASSLVGVTEKLFF.

The CDR3 sequence is CASSAGSVNYNEQFF. CDR3 DNA sequence: TGTGCCAGCAGCGCCGGATCAGTTAACTACAATGAGCAGTTCTTC. This rearrangement joins TRBV7-3 to TRBJ2-1; D is ambiguous. Trimming stripped 5 bases from V and 3 bases from J, with 14 bases between. The CDR3 extends over 15 amino acids. In germline, CDR1 is SGHTA, CDR2 FQGTGA.

This clonotype was picked up many times. At one end the junction does not follow the germline gene, possibly because of a read error. V and J are TRBV6-1 and TRBJ2-5, with TRBD2 identical over 15 bases. Germline V gives CDR1 MNHNS, CDR2 SASEGT. CDR3 length: 16 amino acids. The CDR3 loop reads CASSGGLAGGQGTQYF. In DNA form, the CDR3 reads TGTGCCAGCAGTGGGGGACTAGCGGGAGGTCAAGGGACCCAGTACTTC.

This sequence joins TRBV5-8 and TRBJ2-1; TRBD1 matches 8 bases. Germline-derived CDR1 and CDR2 are SGHTS and YDEGEE. The V and J ends lost 6 bases and 12 bases, in that order; junction bases with no gene match: 5. The CDR3 length is 11 residues. This CDR3 is CASTNGQGQFF. CDR3 sequence (DNA): TGTGCCAGCACCAACGGACAGGGGCAGTTCTTC. The full variable domain, completed using reference TRBV5-8 and TRBJ2-1, is EAGVTQSPTHLIKTRGQQATLRCSPISGHTSVYWYQQALGLGLQFLLWYDEGEERNRGNFPPRFSGRQFPNYSSELNVNALELEDSALYLCASTNGQGQFFGPGTRLTVL.

This clonotype occurred many times. The rearrangement uses TRBV29-1 and TRBJ1-1; D is unresolved. The CDR3 length is 12 residues. Between the trimmed V and J ends, which lost 3 bases and 3 bases, there was a span of 8 bases. Germline V gene sequence: CDR1 SQVTM, CDR2 ANQGSEA. CDR3 DNA: TGCAGCGTTGATCCCGATGACACTGAAGCTTTCTTT. Protein product: CSVDPDDTEAFF.

The chain employs TRBV19 and TRBJ1-2; D gene uncertain. The CDR3 has 13 amino acids. Germline assignment: CDR1 LNHDA and CDR2 SQIVND (reference sequence). V lost 3 bases and J 0 bases, leaving 5 bases between the germline ends. The CDR3 coding sequence is TGTGCCAGTAGTATCAACCCTAACTATGGCTACACCTTC. This translates into CASSINPNYGYTF.

The CDR3 protein is CASAGQNQPQHF. The CDR3, as DNA: TGTGCCAGTGCCGGACAGAATCAGCCCCAGCATTTT. The genes are TRBV19 and TRBJ1-5; tentatively, D is TRBD1 (6 bases). This CDR3 comprises 12 residues. V dropped 8 bases and J dropped 4 bases, with 9 bases sitting between them. Germline lookup yields CDR1 LNHDA and CDR2 SQIVND (reference sequence).

This clonotype was seen a handful of times. The V gene is TRBV7-2, the J gene TRBJ2-3, with a weak D call TRBD1 (6 bases). This CDR3 has 13 residues. In germline, CDR1 is SGHTA, CDR2 FQGNSA. V dropped 6 bases and J dropped 2 bases, with 9 bases sitting between them. The CDR3 region is CASRQGLTDTQYF. DNA of the CDR3: TGTGCCAGCAGACAGGGCCTCACAGATACGCAGTATTTT. The full variable domain, rest sourced from reference TRBV7-2 and TRBJ2-3, is GAGVSQSPSNKVTEKGKDVELRCDPISGHTALYWYRQSLGQGLEFLIYFQGNSAPDKSGLPSDRFSAERTGGSVSTLTIQRTQQEDSAVYLCASRQGLTDTQYFGPGTRLTVL.

The chain joins TRBV5-8 to TRBJ2-3; D call uncertain. V was cut by 2 bases and J by 3 bases, with 13 bases left in between. Per germline, CDR1 SGHTS and CDR2 YDEGEE. The CDR3 loop spans 15 amino acids. The CDR3 spells CASSFPLRDTDTQYF. CDR3 nucleotides: TGTGCCAGCAGCTTCCCTCTAAGGGATACAGATACGCAGTATTTT.

V and J are TRBV7-8 and TRBJ1-1; D is uncertain. V gave up 2 bases and J gave up 8 bases, with 9 bases separating them. The CDR3 consists of 12 residues. Germline-derived CDR1 and CDR2 are SGHVS and FQNEAQ. The CDR3 region has the DNA TGTGCCAGCAGCTTACAGATGGGGGAAGCTTTCTTT. Its translation: CASSLQMGEAFF.

This clonotype was seen just once. The chain combines TRBV9 with TRBJ1-2; TRBD1 aligns across 7 bases. Germline values: CDR1 SGDLS, CDR2 YYNGEE. V trimming: 3 bases; J trimming: 6 bases; junction bases outside the gene matches: 8. CDR3 length: 14 amino acids. The CDR3 DNA is TGTGCCAGCAGCGCGACAGGGTATTTCGATGGCTACACCTTC. Protein sequence: CASSATGYFDGYTF.

This clonotype was seen repeatedly, ten times or more. The J gene is TRBJ2-2, the V gene TRBV5-1; D is tentatively TRBD1 or TRBD2 (5 bases each). The CDR3 is 16 amino acids. CDR1 is SGHRS, CDR2 YFSETQ, per germline. V shed 0 bases and J shed 0 bases, with 9 bases lying between them. The CDR3 spells CASSLGGTANTGELFF. The DNA of the CDR3 is TGCGCCAGCAGCTTGGGGGGGACGGCGAACACCGGGGAGCTGTTTTTT.

This chain uses TRBV20-1 with TRBJ2-1; no clear D. This CDR3 is 12 amino acids long. The germline gives CDR1 DFQATT, CDR2 SNEGSKA (reference sequence). Trimming removed 0 bases from V and 12 bases from J, with 12 bases in between. The CDR3 nucleotides are TGCAGTGCTAGAGAAGACTCCACGGGGCAGTTCTTC. It encodes CSAREDSTGQFF.

This chain connects TRBV19 to TRBJ2-3; 7 nucleotides match TRBD2. CDR3 size: 12 residues. Germline V CDR1 and CDR2: LNHDA, SQIVND (reference sequence). Written as DNA, the CDR3 is TGTGCAGTGGGGAGGGCAGCAGATACGCAGTATTTT. This sequence encodes CAVGRAADTQYF. The variable domain in full, completed from reference TRBV19 and TRBJ2-3, reads DGGITQSPKYLFRKEGQNVTLSCEQNLNHDAMYWYRQDPGQGLRLIYYSQIVNDFQKGDIAEGYSVSREKKESFPLTVTSAQKNPTAFYLCAVGRAADTQYFGPGTRLTVL.

This clonotype was detected only a few times. One end of the junction is discordant with germline, which a read error may explain. The V call is TRBV7-7, the J call TRBJ2-7; 10 bases agree with TRBD1. The CDR3 loop spans 18 amino acids. Germline CDR1 SSHAT, CDR2 FNYEAQ (reference sequence). In DNA, the CDR3 is TGTGCTAGCAGCTTAAGCGGGACAGGGGACCAGAGCTCCTACGAGCAGTACTTC. It specifies CASSLSGTGDQSSYEQYF.

The V and J genes are TRBV5-5 and TRBJ1-5; unclear D gene. V was cut by 1 base and J by 5 bases, with 7 bases left in between. The CDR3 covers 13 residues. Germline CDR1 is SGHKS and CDR2 is YYEKEE (reference sequence). The CDR3 bases are TGTGCCAGCAGCTTGATCGGCGATCAGCCCCAGCATTTT. Translation gives CASSLIGDQPQHF.

V and J are TRBV9 and TRBJ1-1; TRBD1 agrees at 10 bases. Germline V gene lookup returns CDR1 SGDLS and CDR2 YYNGEE. J was trimmed by 11 bases and V by 2 bases; bases with no gene match: 6. The CDR3 extends over 13 amino acids. In DNA, the CDR3 is TGTGCCAGCAGCGTGGGGACAGGGGAGGGGGCTTTCTTT. Amino acids: CASSVGTGEGAFF.

The rearrangement joins TRBV10-3 to TRBJ1-6, with unresolved D. This CDR3 has 15 amino acids. The germline gives CDR1 ENHRY, CDR2 SYGVKD. V gave up 10 bases and J gave up 3 bases, with 16 bases separating them. The CDR3 DNA reads TGTGCCAGCAGATTTGACACCAACTATAATTCACCCCTCCACTTT. Translation gives CASRFDTNYNSPLHF.

The V and J genes are TRBV7-3 and TRBJ2-3; the D is unclear. Deletions cut 3 bases from V and 4 bases from J, with 8 bases between. Germline V gene sequence: CDR1 SGHTA, CDR2 FQGTGA. There are 13 residues in the CDR3. CDR3 DNA: TGTGCCAGCAGCTTTACCTTTGCAGATACGCAGTATTTT. It codes for CASSFTFADTQYF.

The rearrangement joins TRBV25-1 to TRBJ1-2; D not certain. The germline V and J ends were trimmed by 7 bases and 4 bases, with 25 bases remaining between them. In germline, CDR1 is MGHDK, CDR2 SYGVNS. This CDR3 is built from 17 residues. This CDR3 is CASTPQSDYGGIYGYTF. The CDR3, as DNA: TGTGCCAGCACCCCTCAATCGGATTACGGTGGGATCTATGGCTACACCTTC.

The rearrangement joins TRBV24-1 to TRBJ1-5; D gene uncertain. V shed 9 bases and J shed 2 bases, with 10 bases lying between them. CDR1 and CDR2 (germline): KGHDR, SFDVKD. The CDR3 loop spans 13 amino acids. CDR3 amino acids: CATRAAGNQPQHF. CDR3 bases: TGTGCCACCCGGGCCGCGGGCAATCAGCCCCAGCATTTT.

The V gene is TRBV19, the J gene TRBJ2-1; 8 positions agree with TRBD2. The CDR3 runs to 14 residues. Trimming removed 4 bases from V and 4 bases from J; junction bases left unmatched: 3. Germline-derived CDR1 and CDR2 are LNHDA and SQIVND (reference sequence). DNA for the CDR3: TGTGCCAGTAGTAGGGGGACTAGATACAATGAGCAGTTCTTC. This translates into CASSRGTRYNEQFF.

Of note for this clonotype: The final CDR3 position lacks the conserved phenylalanine or tryptophan, pointing to a likely read error. The V gene is TRBV25-1, the J gene TRBJ2-5; weak D call: TRBD1 (5 bases). CDR3 length: 13 amino acids. V shed 8 bases and J shed 5 bases, with 15 bases lying between them. CDR1 and CDR2 from the germline V gene are MGHDK and SYGVNS. CDR3 region: CASSPWGVETQYY. In nucleotides, the CDR3 is TGTGCCAGCTCACCATGGGGCGTGGAGACCCAGTACTAC.

This clonotype has just one count. J is TRBJ2-7 and V is TRBV19; 10 nucleotides align to TRBD1. Trimming removed 3 bases from V and 2 bases from J; junction bases left unmatched: 4. This CDR3 has 15 amino acids. The germline V gene has CDR1 LNHDA and CDR2 SQIVND (reference sequence). The CDR3 is CASSIIGQGAYEQYF. The CDR3 DNA reads TGTGCCAGTAGTATCATAGGACAGGGGGCCTACGAGCAGTACTTC. The full variable domain, with the rest looked up from reference TRBV19 and TRBJ2-7, is DGGITQSPKYLFRKEGQNVTLSCEQNLNHDAMYWYRQDPGQGLRLIYYSQIVNDFQKGDIAEGYSVSREKKESFPLTVTSAQKNPTAFYLCASSIIGQGAYEQYFGPGTRLTVT.